This TCR beta chain derives from a study of blood T cell repertoires in COVID-19. Across the whole study: PBMCs, B-cell-depleted T cells, or T cells were the source of the cDNA or gDNA that made up the material.

Libraries were prepared by immunoSEQ multiplex PCR; TCRdb keeps only in-frame clonotypes and omits some of them. The table records 150,000 to 200,000 clones, 85% to 95% of them present only once. Germline V gives CDR1 LNHDA, CDR2 SQIVND (reference sequence). Trimming removed 0 bases at V and 10 bases at J, with 13 bases between. This CDR3 is built from 15 residues. The chain joins TRBV19 to TRBJ1-6, with D possibly matching TRBD1 (6 bases). This sequence originates from a woman aged 60-70 years with COVID-19, enrolled during active disease. Sequencing was performed on peripheral blood. Written as DNA, the CDR3 is TGTGCCAGTAGTATAGATAAAGGGGGTTGGTCACCCCTCCACTTT. Translated: CASSIDKGGWSPLHF.